This TCR beta chain was recovered during a study of radiation and T cells in renal cell carcinoma. Overall study: Nephrectomy followed 15 Gy stereotactic body radiation by 4 weeks.

Time point described: baseline pretreatment blood. This sample's treatment: 15 Gy SBRT to primary tumor, nephrectomy 4 weeks later. Produced via immunoSEQ multiplex PCR; TCRdb's table is partial and in-frame only. The sample carries 85,000 to 100,000 clones, 75% to 90% recorded once. Note on this clone: Its antigen remains unidentified.

Study-level findings and limits: From baseline, blood top tumor clonotypes peaked at 2 weeks post-radiation. No pretreatment tumor biopsies were available for baseline clonotypes.

The CDR3 has 14 amino acids. V was pared by 5 bases and J by 1 base, with 9 bases between. Germline V gene data show CDR1 as MNHEY and CDR2 as SVGAGI. This receptor was taken from a man aged 45-65 years with renal cell carcinoma. The rearrangement uses TRBV6-5 and TRBJ1-5; the D gene is possibly TRBD1 (5 bases). This sample comprised blood, obtained from a patient whose treatment included radiotherapy and nephrectomy. The CDR3 spells CASSNDRSNQPQHF. The CDR3 region has the DNA TGTGCCAGCAGTAATGACAGAAGCAATCAGCCCCAGCATTTT.